This T cell receptor (beta chain) was found in a study of blood T cell repertoires in COVID-19. As for the study in general: Acute-phase and convalescent COVID-19 samples originated in the United States, Italy and Spain. Nucleic acid was either cDNA or gDNA, and it came from T cells, B-cell-depleted T cells, or PBMCs.

CDR3 length: 16 amino acids. Trimming removed 5 bases at V and 6 bases at J, with 20 bases between. Germline V gene lookup returns CDR1 LGHDT and CDR2 YNNKEL (reference sequence). Source study methods: Reference gene primer amplification gave estimated nucleated cell counts. Measured with immunoSEQ multiplex PCR; TCRdb has only the in-frame clones, and not every one. The V and J calls and clone size come from that table; D and trimming were worked out from the DNA. The sample has 150,000 to 200,000 clones, 70% to 90% seen once. This sequence originates from a human donor with active or convalescent COVID-19. The donor label of this sample is uncertain. Sequencing used peripheral blood. The V call is TRBV3-1 (or the pseudogene TRBV3-2), the J call TRBJ1-3; D may be TRBD1 (6 bases). The CDR3 bases are TGTGCCAGCAGCTCTCGGCCGGGACAAACTTCAAACACCATATATTTT. This sequence encodes CASSSRPGQTSNTIYF.